These 6 T cell receptor beta chains were all obtained from the same sample, sequenced in a study of cytomegalovirus exposure and HLA in healthy donors (dated by TCRdb to the late 2010s). The library was produced with the immunoSEQ multiplex PCR assay. For the multiplex PCR, a mixture combining 60 forward primers for TCR Vbeta segments and 13 reverse primers for TCR Jbeta segments was used. This is the immuneACCESS table as TCRdb keeps it, with only in-frame sequences that have V and J called. A part of the clones is gone; compared with another copy, unresolved V genes explain less than half, and the rest is unexplained. This sample comprises around 200,000 clones, around 83% of them detected only once. The ten biggest clones cover around 1.6% of the sample. Sequencing was carried out using PBMCs. The receptors were sampled from a man between 50 and 59 years old in good health and CMV-seronegative.

The V call is TRBV11-1, the J call TRBJ1-3; no firm D call. The V and J ends lost 5 bases and 0 bases respectively, with 8 bases between them. Per germline, CDR1 SGHAT and CDR2 FQDESV (reference sequence). This CDR3 spans 14 amino acids. CDR3 DNA sequence: TGTGCCAGCAGCCTTCTTCGCTCTGGAAACACCATATATTTT. As protein: CASSLLRSGNTIYF.

This rearrangement joins TRBV5-4 to TRBJ2-2, with a possible D match to TRBD1 (6 bases). The germline gives CDR1 SGHNT, CDR2 YYREEE (reference sequence). There are 15 residues in the CDR3. Between the trimmed V and J ends, which lost 4 bases and 7 bases, there was a span of 17 bases. The CDR3: CASSTTIRGNGELFF. The CDR3 region has the DNA TGTGCCAGCAGCACGACTATCAGGGGTAACGGGGAGCTGTTTTTT.

V usage is TRBV2 and J usage is TRBJ2-7; 7 bases map to TRBD1. CDR1 is SNHLY and CDR2 is FYNNEI in the germline V gene. This CDR3 comprises 14 residues. With V trimmed by 9 bases and J by 2 bases, 10 bases remained unmatched. The CDR3 protein is CASSLQGLTYEQYF. Written as DNA, the CDR3 is TGTGCCAGTAGTTTACAGGGGTTGACCTACGAGCAGTACTTC.

This sequence joins TRBV25-1 and TRBJ1-2; TRBD1 aligns across 8 bases. There are 16 residues in the CDR3. Losses at the gene ends were 1 base for V and 4 bases for J; bases not matched to a gene: 8. Germline loops: CDR1 MGHDK, CDR2 SYGVNS. The CDR3 bases are TGTGCCAGCAGTGAATTAGGTCGGACAGGGCTCTATGGCTACACCTTC. Amino acids: CASSELGRTGLYGYTF.

This clone has only one observation. V is TRBV6-5 and J is TRBJ2-7; D remains ambiguous. Per the germline V gene, CDR1 is MNHEY and CDR2 is SVGAGI. V lost 0 bases and J lost 4, with 13 bases in between. The length of the CDR3 is 15 residues. The CDR3 bases are TGTGCCAGCAGTTACTCGCCTTATTCAGAATACGAGCAGTACTTC. It codes for CASSYSPYSEYEQYF.

This clone was seen more than once but under ten times. The chain recombines TRBV19 with TRBJ1-1; D remains ambiguous. The CDR3 covers 14 residues. CDR1 is LNHDA, CDR2 SQIVND, per germline (reference sequence). The germline V and J ends were trimmed by 11 bases and 3 bases, with 19 bases remaining between them. The CDR3 DNA is TGTGCCTCCGCGCGGGGAATCGGGTACACTGAAGCTTTCTTT. Encoded protein: CASARGIGYTEAFF.